This TCR beta chain was recovered during a study of blood T cell repertoires in COVID-19. About the study: Acute and convalescent COVID-19 specimens originated in the United States, Italy and Spain. From T cells, B-cell-depleted T cells, or PBMCs came the material, which was cDNA or gDNA.

Profiling relied on immunoSEQ multiplex PCR, and the TCRdb table lists in-frame clones only, not all of them. The sample has 200,000 to 250,000 clones, 88% seen once; the top ten hold about 1.3%. Between the trimmed V and J ends, which lost 2 bases and 4 bases, there was a span of 8 bases. The CDR3 covers 13 residues. Germline CDR1 is MDHEN and CDR2 is SYDVKM. The chain links TRBV28 to TRBJ1-2; D gene unclear. The material sequenced was peripheral blood. This sequence originates from an elderly man with acute or convalescent COVID-19. As DNA, the CDR3 is TGTGCCAGCAGTTTACAACAGTCCTATGGCTACACCTTC. Protein product: CASSLQQSYGYTF.